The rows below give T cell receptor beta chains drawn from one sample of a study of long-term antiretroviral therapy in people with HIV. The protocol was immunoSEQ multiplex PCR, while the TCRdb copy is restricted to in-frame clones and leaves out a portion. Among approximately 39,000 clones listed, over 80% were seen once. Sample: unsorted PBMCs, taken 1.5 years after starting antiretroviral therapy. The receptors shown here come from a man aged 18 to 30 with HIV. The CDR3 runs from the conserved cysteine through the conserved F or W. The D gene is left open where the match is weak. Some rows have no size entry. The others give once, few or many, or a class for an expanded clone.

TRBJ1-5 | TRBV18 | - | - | TGTGCCAGCTCTCAGCAGGGTAGCAATCAGCCCCAGCATTTT | CASSQQGSNQPQHF
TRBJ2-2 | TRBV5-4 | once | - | TGTGCCAGTGTCGACGGAGGAGGCACCGGGGAGCTGTTTTTT | CASVDGGGTGELFF
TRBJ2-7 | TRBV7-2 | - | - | TGTGCCAGCAGCTTTAATAGCGGCACTTCCTACGAGCAGTACTTC | CASSFNSGTSYEQYF
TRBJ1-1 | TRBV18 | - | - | TGTGCCAGCTCTCACCGGGGGGGAGAATTGAACACTGAAGCTTTCTTT | CASSHRGGELNTEAFF
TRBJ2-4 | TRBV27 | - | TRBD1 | TGTGCCAGCAGTCTAAGGACAGGGGGAAACATTCAGTACTTC | CASSLRTGGNIQYF
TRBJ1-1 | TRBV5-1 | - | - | TGCGCCAGCAGCTTGTTGGGGGACCTTGAAGCTTTCTTT | CASSLLGDLEAFF
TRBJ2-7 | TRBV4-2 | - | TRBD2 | TGTGCCAGCAGCCAGAGCCAGATAGCGGGAGGTGGCGAGCAGTACTTC | CASSQSQIAGGGEQYF
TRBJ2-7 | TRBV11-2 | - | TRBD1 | TGTGCCAGCAGGGCAGGGGGAAGGTACGAGCAGTACTTC | CASRAGGRYEQYF
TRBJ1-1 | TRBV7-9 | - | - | TGTGCCAGCAGCTTGTCAGACACCCCTCGCGGGGGTGAAGCTTTCTTT | CASSLSDTPRGGEAFF
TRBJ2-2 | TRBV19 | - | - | TGTGCCAGTAGTATATTCGCGGGGTGGACCGGGGAGCTGTTTTTT | CASSIFAGWTGELFF
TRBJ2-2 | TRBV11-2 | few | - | TGTGCCAGCAGCCCGCCCGGAGGGGAGCTGTTTTTT | CASSPPGGELFF
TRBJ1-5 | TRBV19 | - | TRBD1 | TGTGCCAGTAGTATGGTGGGACAGGGTGGACAGCCCCAGCATTTT | CASSMVGQGGQPQHF
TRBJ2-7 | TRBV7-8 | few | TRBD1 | TGTGCCAGCAGCCACCGGGACAGGGAATCCGAGCAGTACTTC | CASSHRDRESEQYF
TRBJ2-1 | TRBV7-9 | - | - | TGTGCCAGCGGGGTACGAGGAGTGAGTGAGCAGTTCTTC | CASGVRGVSEQFF
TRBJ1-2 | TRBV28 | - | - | TGTGCCAGCAGTTTAGGGGGCGACTATGGCTACACCTTC | CASSLGGDYGYTF
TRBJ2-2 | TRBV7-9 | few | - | TGTGCCAGCAGCTTAAAGCGAGCAAACACCGGGGAGCTGTTTTTT | CASSLKRANTGELFF
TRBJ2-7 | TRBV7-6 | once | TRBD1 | TGTGCCAGCAGCCCATCTCCAGACAGGGTCGAGCAGTACTTC | CASSPSPDRVEQYF
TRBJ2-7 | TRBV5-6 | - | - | TGTGCCAGCAGCTTACGAGATAACAGGGACGAGCAGTACTTC | CASSLRDNRDEQYF
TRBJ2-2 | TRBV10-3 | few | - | TGTGCCATCAGTGGCCTAGAAGCCGGGGAGCTGTTTTTT | CAISGLEAGELFF
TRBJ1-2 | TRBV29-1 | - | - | TGCAGCGTTGTCTTCGGGGCGGGTGGCTACACCTTC | CSVVFGAGGYTF
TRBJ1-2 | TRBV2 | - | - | TGTGCCAGCAGTGAGTCAGGGTTTGGCTATGGCTACACCTTC | CASSESGFGYGYTF
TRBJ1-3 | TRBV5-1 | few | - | TGCGCCAGCAGCTTGGACGGGACCTCTGGAAACACCATATATTTT | CASSLDGTSGNTIYF
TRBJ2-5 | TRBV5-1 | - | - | TGCGCCAGCAGCTTTCAGGGAGAGACCCAGTACTTC | CASSFQGETQYF
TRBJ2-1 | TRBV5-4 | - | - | TGTGCCAGCAGCTTGGTTTCTGGAAATAATGAGCAGTTCTTC | CASSLVSGNNEQFF
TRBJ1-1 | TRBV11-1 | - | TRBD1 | TGTGCCAGCAGTTTTCCAGGGGGGCTCACTGAAGCTTTCTTT | CASSFPGGLTEAFF
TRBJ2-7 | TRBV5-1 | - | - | TGCGCCAGCAGCTTCCCGAATGAAAACGAGCAGTACTTC | CASSFPNENEQYF
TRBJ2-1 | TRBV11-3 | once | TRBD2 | TGTGCCAGCAGCCCATCGGGACTAGATCTCTACAATGAGCAGTTCTTC | CASSPSGLDLYNEQFF
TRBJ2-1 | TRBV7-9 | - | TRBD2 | TGTGCCAGCAGCTTAGTCGGCGGGAGGAGCAATGAGCAGTTCTTC | CASSLVGGRSNEQFF
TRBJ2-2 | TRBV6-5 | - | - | TGTGCCAGCAGGCCCACAGGGACAAACACCGGGGAGCTGTTTTTT | CASRPTGTNTGELFF
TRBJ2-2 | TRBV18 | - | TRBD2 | TGTGCCAGCTCCCCACCGGGACTAGCGGGAGGTTCGAACACCGGGGAGCTGTTTTTT | CASSPPGLAGGSNTGELFF
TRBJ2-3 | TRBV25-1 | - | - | TGTGCCAGCAGTCCTTCGGGTGGTTCAGATACGCAGTATTTT | CASSPSGGSDTQYF
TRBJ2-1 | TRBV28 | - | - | TGTGCCAGCGCCCTGGAGTCCAGCTCCTACAATGAGCAGTTCTTC | CASALESSSYNEQFF
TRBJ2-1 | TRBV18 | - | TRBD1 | TGTGCCAGCTCACTTGACAGGGTGTGGAATGAGCAGTTCTTC | CASSLDRVWNEQFF
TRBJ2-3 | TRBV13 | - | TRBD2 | TGTGCCAGCAGCAAACTAGCGGGAGCATTCACAGATACGCAGTATTTT | CASSKLAGAFTDTQYF
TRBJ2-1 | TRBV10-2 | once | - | TGCGCCAGCAGTCAAGACAATGAGCAGTTCTTC | CASSQDNEQFF
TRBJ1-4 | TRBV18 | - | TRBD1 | TGTGCCAGCTCACCACCCAGGGGGGTGGGAAAACTGTTTTTT | CASSPPRGVGKLFF
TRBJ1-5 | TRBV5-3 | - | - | TGTGCCAGAAGCTCAGGTCATCGGTCAGGGGGCAATCAGCCCCAGCATTTT | CARSSGHRSGGNQPQHF
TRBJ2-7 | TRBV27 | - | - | TGTGCCAGCAGTTTCGGGACCCAATCGGGGGAGCAGTACTTC | CASSFGTQSGEQYF
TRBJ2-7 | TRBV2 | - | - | TGTGCCAGCAGTGAGGGACTCCTCTACGAGCAGTACTTC | CASSEGLLYEQYF
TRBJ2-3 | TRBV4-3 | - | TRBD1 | TGCGCCAGCAGCCCGTCGACAGGGGTTCTAAATACGCAGTATTTT | CASSPSTGVLNTQYF
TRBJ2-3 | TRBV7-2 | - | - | TGTGCCAGCACTACGAGCCTAGCATTGCGTGCAGATACGCAGTATTTT | CASTTSLALRADTQYF
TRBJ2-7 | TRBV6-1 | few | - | TGTGCCAGCAGTGAACTGTCGATGGGATCATCCTACGAGCAGTACTTC | CASSELSMGSSYEQYF
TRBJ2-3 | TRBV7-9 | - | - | TGTGCCAGCACCCGGGAGTCAGATACGCAGTATTTT | CASTRESDTQYF
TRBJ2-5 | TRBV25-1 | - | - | TGTGCCACACAAAGGACAGCGGCCGAGACCCAGTACTTC | CATQRTAAETQYF
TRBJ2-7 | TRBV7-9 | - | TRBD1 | TGTGCCAGCAGCCCAGGGGACAGCTACGAGCAGTACTTC | CASSPGDSYEQYF
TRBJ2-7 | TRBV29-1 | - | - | TGCAGCGTTGTATTGGCTTGGGAGCAGTACTTC | CSVVLAWEQYF
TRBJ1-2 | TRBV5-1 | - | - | TGCGCCAGCAGCCCCGAAAATACTAACTATGGCTACACCTTC | CASSPENTNYGYTF
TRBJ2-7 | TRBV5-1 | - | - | TGCGCCAGCAGCTTGGTGGCGGGGTGGTACGAGCAGTACTTC | CASSLVAGWYEQYF
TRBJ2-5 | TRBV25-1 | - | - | TGTGCCAGCAGTGTATGGGGGCAAGAGACCCAGTACTTC | CASSVWGQETQYF
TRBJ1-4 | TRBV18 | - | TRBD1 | TGTGCCAGCTCTCCGTCACGGGACAGAAATGAAAAACTGTTTTTT | CASSPSRDRNEKLFF
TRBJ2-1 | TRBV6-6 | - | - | TGTGCCAGCAGTTACCCCCCCGGACCTGAGCAGTTCTTC | CASSYPPGPEQFF
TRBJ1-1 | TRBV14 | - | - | TGTGCCAGCAGCCTCGCGGGGGGGACTGAAGCTTTCTTT | CASSLAGGTEAFF